This T cell receptor beta chain was identified during a study of blood T cell repertoires in COVID-19. Overall study: From T cells, B-cell-depleted T cells, or PBMCs came the material, which was cDNA or gDNA.

The CDR3 length is 16 residues. The V gene's germline CDR1 is MNHEY and CDR2 SVGAGI. The germline V and J ends were trimmed by 0 bases and 0 bases, with 11 bases remaining between them. Seattle patient enrollment occurred during active infection, with longitudinal follow-up thereafter. Per the original methods: The authors estimated nucleated cell counts from reference gene primer amplification. The method was immunoSEQ multiplex PCR; TCRdb's version includes in-frame clones alone and lacks a portion of them. V and J calls and clone size are given by that table; D and trimming were obtained from the DNA. The repertoire holds roughly 210,000 clones, with roughly 80% as singletons.

Sequenced: peripheral blood. The chain couples TRBV6-5 to TRBJ1-2, with D possibly TRBD1 on 6 matching bases. This receptor was taken from a woman of 80 years or more with COVID-19, enrolled during active disease. The CDR3 DNA sequence: TGTGCCAGCAGTTACTCGACCCAGGGGTCTAACTATGGCTACACCTTC. Its protein product is CASSYSTQGSNYGYTF.